A selection of T cell receptor beta chains follows, all from one sample in a study of T-cell reconstitution after alpha-beta-depleted transplantation in children. TCRdb re-derived calls from the PCR reads in MiXCR, one entry per CDR3 protein. The sample has about 830,000 distinct CDR3 sequences; roughly 16% are singletons. The sample here was PBMCs, mostly from graft donor cells, taken 360 days after TCRalphabeta/CD19-depleted stem cell transplant. Source of these receptors: a male patient aged 10-17 years who had a stem cell transplant for acute lymphoblastic leukemia, so the T cells may come from the graft donor. Each CDR3 is given with its conserved first and last residue. D genes are given only for firm matches. The size field is filled for only some rows; it gives once, few, many or a size class.

>.|TRBV19|TRBJ2-3|TRBD1
TGTGCCAGTAGTCCGGGACAGGGAAGAAGCACAGATACGCAGTATTTT
CASSPGQGRSTDTQYF
>many|TRBV29-1|TRBJ1-1|.
TGCAGCGTCCCAATGCCAGATAGAGCTTTCTTT
CSVPMPDRAFF
>.|TRBV15|TRBJ2-1|.
TGTGCCACCAGCCCAAGCGGTATATTTAGCTCCTACAATGAGCAGTTCTTC
CATSPSGIFSSYNEQFF
>.|TRBV7-9|TRBJ2-1|TRBD1
TGTGCCAGCAGCTCCGGACAGGGTCGACAAAATGAGCAGTTCTTC
CASSSGQGRQNEQFF
>few|TRBV7-9|TRBJ2-3|TRBD1
TGTGCCAGCAGCCAAGCGACAGGGTCCATCACAGATACGCAGTATTTT
CASSQATGSITDTQYF
>few|TRBV14|TRBJ2-7|.
TGTGCCAGCAGCCAACGAGGGCAGGCGGCATCTTACGAGCAGTACTTC
CASSQRGQAASYEQYF
>.|TRBV19|TRBJ2-7|.
TGTGCCAGTAGTATAGGAACGATCGGTTCCTACGAGCAGTACTTC
CASSIGTIGSYEQYF
>few|TRBV7-9|TRBJ2-7|TRBD2
TGTGCCAGCAGCTTCCAAGCTAGCGGACGCCGCTCCTACGAGCAGTACTTC
CASSFQASGRRSYEQYF
>few|TRBV10-3|TRBJ2-3|TRBD2
TGTGCCATCAGACAGGCGGGGGGCGATACGCAGTATTTT
CAIRQAGGDTQYF
>once|TRBV5-5|TRBJ1-5|.
TGTGCCAGCAGCTTGTTTGTGAACGGCGGGAATCAGCCCCAGCATTTT
CASSLFVNGGNQPQHF
>.|TRBV7-9|TRBJ2-1|TRBD2
TGTGCCAGCAGCTTAAACACACTGGGGGGGGAGCAGTTCTTC
CASSLNTLGGEQFF
>.|TRBV5-1|TRBJ2-7|.
TGCGCCAGCAGCCCGGACGGACTGGGCTCAACCTACGAGCAGTACTTC
CASSPDGLGSTYEQYF
>few|TRBV5-1|TRBJ2-3|TRBD1
TGCGCCAGCAGCTTGGGACGGCGGGGACAGGGTCAAGATACGCAGTATTTT
CASSLGRRGQGQDTQYF
>.|TRBV4-2|TRBJ2-2|TRBD2
TGTGCCAGCAGCCCTCGGGAGGCCTCGAACACCGGGGAGCTGTTTTTT
CASSPREASNTGELFF
>.|TRBV7-3|TRBJ1-1|.
TGTGCCAGCAGCTTATCCAGGGTGAATACAGGAGCTTTCTTT
CASSLSRVNTGAFF
>few|TRBV10-2|TRBJ1-6|.
TGCGCCAGCAGCCTGGGGGGGACTGATTATTCACCCCTCCACTTT
CASSLGGTDYSPLHF
>.|TRBV7-2|TRBJ2-1|.
TGTGCCAGCTACTCACAGGGAAAAGGATACAATGAGCAGTTCTTC
CASYSQGKGYNEQFF
>many|TRBV12-3/TRBV12-4|TRBJ2-1|.
TGTGCCAGCAGTTTAGTCGGAGGTGAGCAGTTCTTC
CASSLVGGEQFF
>many|TRBV5-1|TRBJ2-3|.
TGCGCCAGCAGGAAACAGGGAGGGTCAGATACGCAGTATTTT
CASRKQGGSDTQYF
>many|TRBV10-3|TRBJ1-4|.
TGTGCCATCAGTGAGGGGGCCAGGGATGAAAAACTGTTTTTT
CAISEGARDEKLFF
>.|TRBV7-3|TRBJ2-7|.
TGTGCCAGCAGCCCCGGGGGACGCTCCTACGAGCAGTACTTC
CASSPGGRSYEQYF
>many|TRBV29-1|TRBJ2-7|.
TGCAGCGTTGAAGGTTCCCGAGACGGTTCCCTCCCTTACGAGCAGTACTTC
CSVEGSRDGSLPYEQYF
>few|TRBV10-3|TRBJ2-7|TRBD2
TGTGCCATCAGTGAGGGTCGGCGGGGGGCCTCCTACGAGCAGTACTTC
CAISEGRRGASYEQYF
>few|TRBV5-1|TRBJ1-2|.
TGCGCCAGCAGGGGGCAGGGATTCGGCTACACCTTC
CASRGQGFGYTF
>.|TRBV15|TRBJ1-1|.
TGTGCCACCAGCAGAGATATCGGGGGTACTGAAGCTTTCTTT
CATSRDIGGTEAFF
>.|TRBV12-3/TRBV12-4|TRBJ2-2|.
TGTGCCAGCAGTTTGGGGCAGGGGTGGAACACCGGGGAGCTGTTTTTT
CASSLGQGWNTGELFF
>many|TRBV12-3/TRBV12-4|TRBJ1-3|.
TGTGCCAGCAGTTTCGGGGGAACGGGAAACACCATATATTTT
CASSFGGTGNTIYF
>.|TRBV11-2|TRBJ2-7|.
TGTGCCAGCAGCTTCCCCAGAGGACAGGCTGGCGGGAACTCCTACGAGCAGTACTTC
CASSFPRGQAGGNSYEQYF
>.|TRBV5-1|TRBJ2-3|TRBD2
TGCGCCAGCAGCTTGACCGTAGCGGGAGGGCCGGTGGATACGCAGTATTTT
CASSLTVAGGPVDTQYF
>.|TRBV2|TRBJ2-7|TRBD1
TGTGCCAGTCCCCGGACAGGGAGAGAAGGCGAGCAGTACTTC
CASPRTGREGEQYF
>.|TRBV19|TRBJ1-5|.
TGTGCCAGTACCATCGGGGGAGGTCAGCCCCAGCATTTT
CASTIGGGQPQHF
>few|TRBV15|TRBJ1-1|TRBD1
TGTGCCGCCCAGGACAGGCCAAACACTGAAGCTTTCTTT
CAAQDRPNTEAFF
>.|TRBV5-5|TRBJ2-2|.
TGTGCCAGCAGCCCGGGACAATCCACCGGGGAGCTGTTTTTT
CASSPGQSTGELFF